What follows are 20 T cell receptor beta chains derived from one specimen sequenced in a study of type 1 regulatory T cells. TCRdb redid the calling of the reads with MiXCR, one entry per CDR3 protein. The sample carries approximately 100,000 distinct CDR3 sequences, around a third recorded once. What was sequenced was CD4+ T cells, either the whole sample or a sorted fraction (not recorded which). Source of these receptors: a human donor in good health.

The chain is built from TRBV20-1 and TRBJ1-2; TRBD1 matches 10 bases. Germline V gene lookup returns CDR1 DFQATT and CDR2 SNEGSKA (reference sequence). The CDR3 is 14 amino acids. J was trimmed by 8 bases and V by 0 bases; bases with no gene match: 6. The CDR3 bases are TGCAGTGCTAGAGATTCGACAGGGGGCAAGGGCTACACCTTC. It translates to CSARDSTGGKGYTF.

The chain links TRBV27 to TRBJ2-1, with TRBD2 matching 11 bases. After removal of 6 bases from V and 7 bases from J, the junction contained 5 bases not matched to a gene. This CDR3 is built from 14 residues. Looked up from germline, CDR1 is MNHEY and CDR2 is SMNVEV (reference sequence). The CDR3 bases are TGTGCCAGCAGGCTGATAGCGGGAGGGAATGAGCAGTTCTTC. Amino acid sequence: CASRLIAGGNEQFF.

This chain uses TRBV5-4 with TRBJ2-7, with a possible D match to TRBD1 (6 bases). Germline V gene data show CDR1 as SGHNT and CDR2 as YYREEE (reference sequence). V was clipped by 3 bases and J by 0 bases, with 10 bases between them. The CDR3 loop spans 14 amino acids. CDR3 sequence: CASSSYRDSYEQYF. The CDR3 DNA is TGTGCCAGCAGCTCGTACAGGGACTCCTACGAGCAGTACTTC.

CDR3 loop: CAWSSVNTEAFF. The CDR3 DNA sequence: TGTGCCTGGAGTTCAGTTAACACTGAAGCTTTCTTT. V and J are TRBV30 and TRBJ1-1; D call uncertain. CDR1 is GTSNPN and CDR2 is SVGIG in the germline V gene (reference sequence). The CDR3 sequence is 12 residues long. Trimming removed 2 bases at V and 2 bases at J, with 6 bases between.

This clonotype turned up a few times. V usage is TRBV7-2 and J usage is TRBJ2-2; D gene ambiguous. CDR3 length: 16 amino acids. Germline lookup yields CDR1 SGHTA and CDR2 FQGNSA. V shed 5 bases and J shed 2 bases, with 15 bases lying between them. This CDR3 reads CASSLPTGGNTGELFF. As DNA, the CDR3 is TGTGCCAGCAGCCTCCCGACTGGCGGAAACACCGGGGAGCTGTTTTTT.

This chain joins TRBV7-3 and TRBJ2-2; D gene ambiguous. Germline V gene sequence: CDR1 SGHTA, CDR2 FQGTGA. The CDR3 sequence is 15 residues long. Trimming stripped 1 base from V and 3 bases from J, with 9 bases between. The CDR3 is CASSLNPGYTGELFF. The CDR3 DNA sequence: TGTGCCAGCAGCTTAAACCCTGGCTACACCGGGGAGCTGTTTTTT.

A note on this clonotype: Its ends do not fully match the called genes, so a read error is possible. The V call is TRBV24-1, the J call TRBJ2-1; D is possibly TRBD2 (5 bases). Germline assignment: CDR1 KGHDR and CDR2 SFDVKD. The length of the CDR3 is 15 residues. This CDR3 reads CTTSDLLDSYNEQFF. The DNA for the CDR3 is TGTACCACCAGTGATTTACTAGATTCCTACAATGAGCAGTTCTTC.

This clonotype occurred a few times. The gene calls are TRBV6-2 or TRBV6-3 and TRBJ2-3; TRBD2 agrees at 7 bases. The V and J ends lost 7 bases and 1 base, in that order; junction bases with no gene match: 5. The CDR3 is made up of 14 amino acids. Germline CDR1 and CDR2: MNHEY and SVGEGT. Written as DNA, the CDR3 is TGTGCCAGCACCTTAGCGGGCGGCACAGATACGCAGTATTTT. Its protein is CASTLAGGTDTQYF.

The chain combines TRBV13 with TRBJ2-1, with TRBD2 matching over 11 bases. This CDR3 contains 16 residues. Germline V gene lookup returns CDR1 PRHDT and CDR2 FYEKMQ (reference sequence). J was trimmed by 9 bases and V by 0 bases; bases with no gene match: 7. The CDR3 reads CASSLGLAGGGLEQFF. CDR3 coding DNA: TGTGCCAGCAGCTTAGGCCTAGCGGGAGGCGGTCTTGAGCAGTTCTTC.

This chain links TRBV7-2 with TRBJ2-6; D is uncertain. Deletions cut 11 bases from V and 0 bases from J, with 11 bases between. The CDR3 has 14 residues. CDR1 SGHTA and CDR2 FQGNSA come from the germline V gene. This chain's CDR3 is CAGQLFSGANVLTF. CDR3 coding DNA: TGTGCCGGCCAACTCTTCTCTGGGGCCAACGTCCTGACTTTC.

The chain combines TRBV29-1 with TRBJ1-1; no clear D. The V end lost 2 bases, the J end lost 1 base, and 11 bases lay between the germline ends. This CDR3 has 14 amino acids. Germline V gene lookup returns CDR1 SQVTM and CDR2 ANQGSEA. CDR3 amino acids: CSVESRWENTEAFF. As DNA, the CDR3 is TGCAGCGTTGAAAGTCGATGGGAGAACACTGAAGCTTTCTTT.

The chain joins TRBV27 to TRBJ2-1; 7 positions match TRBD2. V lost 0 bases and J lost 9; bases outside the gene matches: 17. Germline V lookup: CDR1 MNHEY, CDR2 SMNVEV (reference sequence). The CDR3 spans 18 residues. The CDR3 bases are TGTGCCAGCAGTTTATCGATAATGTGGGCGGGAGTTGGTGGTGAGCAGTTCTTC. This sequence encodes CASSLSIMWAGVGGEQFF.

V is TRBV9 and J is TRBJ2-1, with D tentatively TRBD2 (5 bases). V lost 6 bases and J 3 bases, leaving 19 bases between the germline ends. The V gene's germline CDR1 is SGDLS and CDR2 YYNGEE. CDR3 size: 16 residues. The CDR3 DNA reads as TGTGCCAGCATCCCCGAGGGAGCCGATGGCTACAATGAGCAGTTCTTC. Amino acids: CASIPEGADGYNEQFF.

The chain is built from TRBV2 and TRBJ2-5, with TRBD2 matching over 10 bases. In germline, CDR1 is SNHLY, CDR2 FYNNEI. V was clipped by 2 bases and J by 6 bases; unmatched bases: 6. CDR3 length equals 15 residues. The CDR3 region has the DNA TGTGCCAGCAGTGAATCCTTACTAGCGGGAAAGACCCAGTACTTC. It encodes CASSESLLAGKTQYF.

V usage is TRBV6-2 or TRBV6-3 and J usage is TRBJ2-2; weak D call: TRBD2 (5 bases). The CDR3 is 14 residues long. CDR1 is MNHEY and CDR2 is SVGEGT in the germline V gene. Trimming pared 4 bases from V and 7 bases from J, leaving 13 bases between. CDR3 region: CASSSDLAGGELFF. CDR3 bases: TGTGCCAGCAGTTCCGACCTGGCGGGCGGGGAGCTGTTTTTT.

This clonotype showed up just a few times. The chain carries TRBV12-3 or TRBV12-4 and TRBJ2-7; 10 bases align to TRBD2. The J segment lost 6 bases and the V segment lost 4 bases, leaving 9 bases of the junction unmatched. This CDR3 is 15 amino acids long. CDR3 loop: CASSSLAGVISEQYF. The CDR3 DNA reads TGTGCCAGCAGTTCCCTAGCGGGAGTGATCTCCGAGCAGTACTTC.

A few counts support this clonotype. V and J are TRBV3-1 and TRBJ2-1, with 9 bases matching TRBD2. Trimming removed 0 bases from V and 7 bases from J; junction bases left unmatched: 7. This CDR3 is 16 amino acids long. CDR1 and CDR2 (germline): LGHDT, YNNKEL (reference sequence). CDR3 amino acids: CASSQEPGLAFNEQFF. In DNA, the CDR3 is TGTGCCAGCAGCCAAGAACCGGGACTAGCTTTTAATGAGCAGTTCTTC.

The CDR3: CASSPLGTGGSGYTF. Here the CDR3 DNA reads TGTGCCAGCAGTCCCTTAGGGACAGGGGGCAGTGGCTACACCTTC. The V call is TRBV14, the J call TRBJ1-2, with TRBD1 matching over 12 bases. Unmatched junction bases numbered 9, after V lost 6 bases and J lost 7 bases. This CDR3 contains 15 residues. Germline V gene lookup returns CDR1 SGHDN and CDR2 FVKESK.

This chain connects TRBV4-1 to TRBJ2-7; D may be TRBD2 (6 bases). Germline V lookup: CDR1 MGHRA, CDR2 YSYEKL. The CDR3 contains 16 residues. Deletions cut 0 bases from V and 3 bases from J, with 15 bases between. CDR3 bases: TGCGCCAGCAGCCAAGATATTTCGTTGGACTACTACGAGCAGTACTTC. It translates to CASSQDISLDYYEQYF.

This clonotype was seen a handful of times. This sequence joins TRBV5-1 and TRBJ2-7, with D possibly being TRBD2 (5 bases). This CDR3 comprises 14 residues. V was pared by 4 bases and J by 0 bases, with 11 bases between. The V gene's germline CDR1 is SGHRS and CDR2 YFSETQ. The chain's CDR3 is CASSQRTDSYEQYF. The DNA of the CDR3 is TGCGCCAGCAGCCAAAGGACTGACTCCTACGAGCAGTACTTC.